This T cell receptor (beta chain) was observed in a study of molecular identifiers for immune sequencing clone quantification. A single record per CDR3 protein comes from TCRdb applying MiXCR to the PCR reads. The data contain some 590,000 distinct CDR3 sequences, around 25% of them singletons. This clonotype was observed once. One end of the junction varies from germline; a read error may be responsible. Germline assignment: CDR1 SGHVS and CDR2 FQNEAQ. The CDR3 has 17 residues. The sample comprised naive CD8+ T cells from blood, with Jurkat cell RNA spiked in. The subset was: FACS-sorted CD8+CD4-CCR7+CD45RA+ naive T cells. V usage is TRBV7-8 and J usage is TRBJ1-6; maybe TRBD1 (5 bases). The receptor's source is a human donor in good health. Some libraries in this study had Jurkat cell RNA spiked in. The CDR3 is CASSWGQKSSYNSPLPF. CDR3 coding DNA: TGTGCCAGCAGCTGGGGCCAAAAAAGCTCCTATAATTCACCCCTCCCCTTT. Together with reference TRBV7-8 and TRBJ1-6, the CDR3 gives the full variable domain: GAGVSQSPRYKVAKRGQDVALRCDPISGHVSLFWYQQALGQGPEFLTYFQNEAQLDKSGLPSDRFFAERPEGSVSTLKIQRTQQEDSAVYLCASSWGQKSSYNSPLPFGNGTRLTVT.